These 6 T cell receptor beta chains came from one sample sequenced in a study of blood T cell repertoires in COVID-19. The assay was immunoSEQ multiplex PCR, and TCRdb's table has in-frame clones only and misses some. The data hold about 150,000 clones, with 88% observed a single time. Material: peripheral blood. The source of these receptors is a man aged 45-65 years who had recovered from COVID-19.

V is TRBV19 and J is TRBJ1-2; 8 bases match TRBD1. Germline trimming cut 10 bases from V and 1 base from J; bases unmatched to any gene: 8. Germline assignment: CDR1 LNHDA and CDR2 SQIVND (reference sequence). This CDR3 region has 14 residues. CDR3 sequence (DNA): TGTGCCACCTCGACAGGGGCTATTAACTATGGCTACACCTTC. Protein: CATSTGAINYGYTF.

The V gene is TRBV2, the J gene TRBJ2-4, with 9 bases fitting TRBD1. V lost 8 bases to trimming and J lost 6 bases; unmatched junction nucleotides: 17. CDR3 length: 17 amino acids. Germline CDR1 reads SNHLY; CDR2 reads FYNNEI. Here the CDR3 reads CASAESLRDRERNIQYF. The CDR3 nucleotides are TGTGCCAGCGCAGAGAGCCTCCGGGACAGGGAGCGAAACATTCAGTACTTC.

This clone was counted a few times. The J gene is TRBJ1-3, the V gene TRBV18; maybe TRBD1 (6 bases). Trimming stripped 1 base from V and 1 base from J, with 8 bases between. The CDR3 has 15 amino acids. The germline gives CDR1 KGHSH, CDR2 LQKENI. The DNA of the CDR3 is TGTGCCAGCTCACCACGAGGGGGTTCTGGAAACACCATATATTTT. Protein sequence: CASSPRGGSGNTIYF.

The chain has TRBV6-2 or TRBV6-3 and TRBJ2-1; a weak D match, TRBD2 (5 bases). The CDR3 spans 16 residues. Germline-derived CDR1 and CDR2 are MNHEY and SVGEGT. V was shortened by 0 bases and J by 5 bases, with 14 bases between the two germline ends. The CDR3 nucleotides read TGTGCCAGCAGTTACTCGAGTGGAGGAATTAACAATGAGCAGTTCTTC. This sequence encodes CASSYSSGGINNEQFF.

The V gene is TRBV9, the J gene TRBJ2-5; maybe TRBD2 (6 bases). V lost 2 bases and J 3 bases, leaving 17 bases between the germline ends. The CDR3 is 16 residues long. The germline V gene encodes CDR1 SGDLS and CDR2 YYNGEE. The CDR3 region has the DNA TGTGCCAGCAGCGTCGACCTGGGGGGAGGAGAAGAGACCCAGTACTTC. This encodes CASSVDLGGGEETQYF. Based on the CDR3 plus reference TRBV9 and TRBJ2-5, the full variable domain is DSGVTQTPKHLITATGQRVTLRCSPRSGDLSVYWYQQSLDQGLQFLIQYYNGEERAKGNILERFSAQQFPDLHSELNLSSLELGDSALYFCASSVDLGGGEETQYFGPGTRLLVL.

The J gene is TRBJ1-4, the V gene TRBV28; TRBD1 matches 9 bases. CDR1 MDHEN and CDR2 SYDVKM come from the germline V gene. The CDR3 runs 14 residues. With V trimmed by 3 bases and J by 8 bases, 4 bases remained unmatched. CDR3 region: CASSLTGGWEKLFF. CDR3 nucleotides: TGTGCCAGCAGTTTGACAGGGGGTTGGGAAAAACTGTTTTTT.